This T cell receptor beta chain derives from a study of OX40 agonist ivuxolimab in advanced cancers. For the study at large: Six ivuxolimab dose levels, 0.01 to 10 mg/kg, were given intravenously every 2 weeks.

Germline V lookup: CDR1 LNHNV, CDR2 YYDKDF (reference sequence). V was pared by 0 bases and J by 5 bases, with 5 bases of the junction left unmatched. The CDR3 covers 16 residues. Assay: immunoSEQ multiplex PCR; the TCRdb copy retains only in-frame clones and omits some. The profile shows 34,000 or so clones, around 85% of them singletons. Peripheral blood came from all dose cohorts at three timepoints. The rearrangement uses TRBV15 and TRBJ2-5; 11 bases agree with TRBD2. The sequence came from an adult with an advanced solid tumor such as melanoma, head and neck, liver or kidney cancer. This specimen consisted of CD4+ or CD8+ T cells sorted from blood, obtained in a trial of the OX40 agonist ivuxolimab. This CDR3 is CATSRDLLAGGETQYF. The CDR3 region has the DNA TGTGCCACCAGCAGAGATCTGCTAGCGGGGGGTGAGACCCAGTACTTC. Full variable domain (outside the CDR3, taken from reference TRBV15 and TRBJ2-5): DAMVIQNPRYQVTQFGKPVTLSCSQTLNHNVMYWYQQKSSQAPKLLFHYYDKDFNNEADTPDNFQSRRPNTSFCFLDIRSPGLGDTAMYLCATSRDLLAGGETQYFGPGTRLLVL.